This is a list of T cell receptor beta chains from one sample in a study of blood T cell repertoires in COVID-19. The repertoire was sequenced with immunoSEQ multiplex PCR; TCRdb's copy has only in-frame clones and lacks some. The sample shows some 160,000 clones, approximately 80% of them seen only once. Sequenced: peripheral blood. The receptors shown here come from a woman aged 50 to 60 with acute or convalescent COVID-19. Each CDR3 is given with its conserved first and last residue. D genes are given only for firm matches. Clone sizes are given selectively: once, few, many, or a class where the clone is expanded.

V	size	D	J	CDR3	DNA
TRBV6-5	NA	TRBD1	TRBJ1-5	CASTTGENQPQHF	TGTGCCAGCACTACAGGGGAGAATCAGCCCCAGCATTTT
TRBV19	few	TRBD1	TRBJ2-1	CASRQGNEQFF	TGTGCCAGTAGACAGGGGAATGAGCAGTTCTTC
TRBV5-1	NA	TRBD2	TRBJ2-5	CASSRLHSGGAQETQYF	TGCGCCAGCAGCCGATTACATAGCGGGGGGGCCCAAGAGACCCAGTACTTC
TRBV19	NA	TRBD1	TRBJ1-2	CASIYNPSPGGLIFGHGYTF	TGTGCCAGTATCTATAACCCCTCCCCAGGGGGTCTAATCTTCGGGCATGGCTACACCTTC
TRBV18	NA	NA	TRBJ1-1	CASSESQRFEAFF	TGTGCCAGCTCCGAATCCCAGCGGTTTGAAGCTTTCTTT
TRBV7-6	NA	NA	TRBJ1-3	CASSLEQGSGNTIYF	TGTGCCAGCAGCTTGGAACAGGGTTCTGGAAACACCATATATTTT
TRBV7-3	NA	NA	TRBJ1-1	CASSLQGSSGTEAFF	TGTGCCAGCAGCTTACAGGGGAGCTCGGGGACTGAAGCTTTCTTT
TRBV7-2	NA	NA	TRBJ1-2	CASSLDDEAYYGYTF	TGTGCCAGCAGCTTAGACGACGAGGCGTACTATGGCTACACCTTC
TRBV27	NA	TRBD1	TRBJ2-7	CASSLQGTDYEQYF	TGTGCCAGCAGTCTACAAGGGACAGACTACGAGCAGTACTTC
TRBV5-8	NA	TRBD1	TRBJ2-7	CASTSKRLRQGAGEQYF	TGTGCCAGCACCTCTAAACGCCTCAGACAGGGGGCCGGGGAGCAGTACTTC
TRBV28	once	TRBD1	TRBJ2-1	CASSPGTGRDEQFF	TGTGCCAGCAGTCCCGGGACAGGCAGGGATGAGCAGTTCTTC
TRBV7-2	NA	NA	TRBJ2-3	CASKAQGATDTQYF	TGTGCCAGCAAGGCGCAAGGGGCCACAGATACGCAGTATTTT
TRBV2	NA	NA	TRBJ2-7	CASSGGTSAYEQYF	TGTGCCAGCAGTGGGGGGACATCAGCCTACGAGCAGTACTTC
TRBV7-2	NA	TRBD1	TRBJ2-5	CASSARGQQETQYF	TGTGCCAGCAGCGCCAGGGGACAGCAAGAGACCCAGTACTTC
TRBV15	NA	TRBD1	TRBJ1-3	CATSRDPIRDRGLSGVGNTIYF	TGTGCCACCAGCAGAGACCCGATCCGGGACAGGGGGCTTTCTGGGGTGGGAAACACCATATATTTT
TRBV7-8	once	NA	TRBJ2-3	CASSLGAAGSPDTQYF	TGTGCCAGCAGCTTAGGGGCGGCGGGGTCTCCCGATACGCAGTATTTT
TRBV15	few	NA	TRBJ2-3	CATSSNLEARPQYF	TGTGCCACCAGCAGCAACCTTGAGGCGCGGCCGCAGTATTTT
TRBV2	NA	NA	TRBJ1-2	CASSEMGGGYTF	TGTGCCAGCAGTGAAATGGGGGGTGGCTACACCTTC
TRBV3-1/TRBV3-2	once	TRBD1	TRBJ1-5	CASSQAGGGNQPQHF	TGTGCCAGCAGCCAAGCAGGGGGAGGCAATCAGCCCCAGCATTTT
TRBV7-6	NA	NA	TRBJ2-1	CASSLGSGSYNEQFF	TGTGCCAGCAGCTTAGGGTCCGGCTCCTACAATGAGCAGTTCTTC
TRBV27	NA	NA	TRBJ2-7	CASSLTGNEQYF	TGTGCCAGCAGTCTAACAGGGAACGAGCAGTACTTC
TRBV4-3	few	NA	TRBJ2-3	CASSQDFAVRGADTQYF	TGCGCCAGCAGCCAAGATTTCGCGGTCAGGGGAGCAGATACGCAGTATTTT
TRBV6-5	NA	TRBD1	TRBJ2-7	CASSLDRGFNEQYF	TGTGCCAGCAGTCTGGACAGGGGATTCAACGAGCAGTACTTC
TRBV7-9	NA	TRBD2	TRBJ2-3	CASSLLLAGADTQYF	TGTGCCAGCAGCTTATTACTAGCGGGGGCAGATACGCAGTATTTT
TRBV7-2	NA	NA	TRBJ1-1	CASSGGQRNTEAFF	TGTGCCAGCTCTGGGGGCCAAAGGAACACTGAAGCTTTCTTT
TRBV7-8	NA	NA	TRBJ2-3	CASSLGRTDTQYF	TGTGCCAGCAGCTTAGGTAGAACAGATACGCAGTATTTT
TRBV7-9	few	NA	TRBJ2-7	CASSGRVGEQYF	TGTGCCAGCAGCGGCAGGGTGGGCGAGCAGTACTTC
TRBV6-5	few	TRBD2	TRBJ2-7	CASSSIGTSGSYEQYF	TGTGCCAGCAGTTCCATTGGGACTAGCGGATCCTACGAGCAGTACTTC
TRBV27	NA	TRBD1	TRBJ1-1	CASSFHTGGIRNTEAFF	TGTGCCAGCAGTTTCCATACAGGGGGCATTCGGAACACTGAAGCTTTCTTT
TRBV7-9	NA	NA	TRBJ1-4	CASSLGNGDEKLFF	TGTGCCAGCAGCTTAGGCAACGGGGATGAAAAACTGTTTTTT
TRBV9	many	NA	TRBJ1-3	CASSVGPGDSGNTIYF	TGTGCCAGCAGCGTAGGTCCAGGGGACTCTGGAAACACCATATATTTT
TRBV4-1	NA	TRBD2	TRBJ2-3	CASSQDPASGGALEEDTQYF	TGCGCCAGCAGCCAAGATCCGGCTAGCGGGGGGGCCTTGGAAGAAGATACGCAGTATTTT
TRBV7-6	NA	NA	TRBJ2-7	CASSPQSAAYEQYF	TGTGCCAGCAGTCCCCAGTCGGCGGCCTACGAGCAGTACTTC
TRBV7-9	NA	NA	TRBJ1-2	CASTQGRTADGYTF	TGTGCCAGCACCCAGGGGCGAACAGCCGATGGCTACACCTTC
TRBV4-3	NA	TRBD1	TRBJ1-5	CASSHGQGNQPQHF	TGCGCCAGCAGCCACGGACAGGGCAATCAGCCCCAGCATTTT
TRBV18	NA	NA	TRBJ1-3	CASSPSATGAGNTIYF	TGTGCCAGCTCACCCTCTGCGACAGGCGCTGGAAACACCATATATTTT
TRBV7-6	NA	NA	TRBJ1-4	CASSFEGEGSEKLFF	TGTGCCAGCAGCTTCGAGGGCGAGGGAAGCGAAAAACTGTTTTTT
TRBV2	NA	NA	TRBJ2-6	CASSETSGGFSGANVLTF	TGTGCCAGCAGTGAAACTTCAGGTGGCTTCTCTGGGGCCAACGTCCTGACTTTC
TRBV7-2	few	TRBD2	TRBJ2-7	CASSGLAGGPDWYEQYF	TGTGCCAGCAGCGGGCTAGCGGGGGGGCCCGATTGGTACGAGCAGTACTTC
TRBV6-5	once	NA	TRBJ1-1	CASSYSYTGMGTEAFF	TGTGCCAGCAGTTACTCGTATACGGGGATGGGCACTGAAGCTTTCTTT
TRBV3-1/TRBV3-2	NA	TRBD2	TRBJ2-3	CASSQSPGLAVNQYF	TGTGCCAGCAGCCAATCCCCGGGACTAGCGGTTAATCAGTATTTT
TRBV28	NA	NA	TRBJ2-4	CASSSGHPEDF	TGTGCCAGCAGTTCGGGACACCCTGAGGACTTC
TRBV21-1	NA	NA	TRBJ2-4	CASSKNLGQRNIQYF	TGTGCCAGCAGCAAAAACCTGGGACAGAGAAACATTCAGTACTTC
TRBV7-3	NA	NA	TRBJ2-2	CASSSGFDTGELFF	TGTGCCAGCAGCTCCGGGTTTGACACCGGGGAGCTGTTTTTT
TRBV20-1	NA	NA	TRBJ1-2	CSPPWGEGYTF	TGCAGTCCCCCATGGGGAGAGGGCTACACCTTC